A single sample is the source of the 27 T cell receptor beta chains below, sequenced in a study of cytomegalovirus exposure and HLA in healthy donors. PCR primers comprised 60 Vbeta and 13 Jbeta primers. Using immunoSEQ multiplex PCR, the repertoire was profiled, and TCRdb retains in-frame clones only, with some absent. The sample lists approximately 150,000 clones; around four fifths were seen once. The sample comprised PBMCs. These TCRs come from a man in his thirties or forties in good health and CMV-seronegative.

There are a few counts of this clone. The J gene is TRBJ1-3, the V gene TRBV28; the D is unclear. Trimming cost V 7 bases and J 3 bases, with 22 bases left between them. The length of the CDR3 is 17 residues. Germline assignment: CDR1 MDHEN and CDR2 SYDVKM. The CDR3 here is CASTLQITGGFGNTIYF. CDR3 coding DNA: TGTGCCAGCACCTTACAGATTACCGGAGGGTTTGGAAACACCATATATTTT. The full variable domain, completed using reference TRBV28 and TRBJ1-3, is DVKVTQSSRYLVKRTGEKVFLECVQDMDHENMFWYRQDPGLGLRLIYFSYDVKMKEKGDIPEGYSVSREKKERFSLILESASTNQTSMYLCASTLQITGGFGNTIYFGEGSWLTVV.

The gene calls are TRBV7-2 and TRBJ2-1; maybe TRBD1 (5 bases). V gave up 1 base and J gave up 5 bases, with 15 bases separating them. CDR1 is SGHTA, CDR2 FQGNSA, per germline. This CDR3 has 16 residues. The CDR3 is CASSLGRAPSHNEQFF. The CDR3 DNA reads TGTGCCAGCAGCTTAGGCAGGGCCCCATCTCACAATGAGCAGTTCTTC.

The rearrangement links TRBV7-6 to TRBJ2-7, with 9 bases lining up with TRBD2. Trimming took 6 bases from V and 3 from J; bases not matched to a gene: 9. Germline assignment: CDR1 SGHVS and CDR2 FNYEAQ. This CDR3 has 15 amino acids. The CDR3, as DNA: TGTGCCAGCAGGCCGGCTAGCGGGGCCTTCTACGAGCAGTACTTC. It specifies CASRPASGAFYEQYF. Drawing the rest from reference TRBV7-6 and TRBJ2-7, the complete variable domain is GAGVSQSPRYKVTKRGQDVALRCDPISGHVSLYWYRQALGQGPEFLTYFNYEAQQDKSGLPNDRFSAERPEGSISTLTIQRTEQRDSAMYRCASRPASGAFYEQYFGPGTRLTVT.

The V call is TRBV7-2, the J call TRBJ2-4, with 12 bases fitting TRBD2. Germline V CDR1 and CDR2: SGHTA, FQGNSA. The CDR3 extends over 16 amino acids. With 3 bases clipped from V and 7 bases from J, the junction kept 7 bases outside the gene matches. As DNA, the CDR3 is TGTGCCAGCAGCTTGAGACTAGCGGGAGAGGTGAACATTCAGTACTTC. It is translated as CASSLRLAGEVNIQYF.

The chain recombines TRBV19 with TRBJ1-1; 9 bases fit TRBD1. J lost 11 bases, V lost 1 base, and 5 bases had no gene match. The CDR3 runs to 13 residues. Germline loops: CDR1 LNHDA, CDR2 SQIVND (reference sequence). CDR3 DNA sequence: TGTGCCAGTAGTATAGCCGGGGACAGGGACGCTTTCTTT. It is translated as CASSIAGDRDAFF.

For this clone: Because it lacks the conserved phenylalanine or tryptophan at the end, this CDR3 is likely a read error. It is unclear where the CDR3 begins or ends on the DNA, so no DNA is shown, and the CDR3 is as TCRdb lists it. This chain links TRBV28 with TRBJ1-4. From germline, CDR1 is MDHEN and CDR2 SYDVKM. The CDR3 totals 13 residues, both ends included. This CDR3 reads CASSSVPGLSPSV.

V gene TRBV5-1 combines with J gene TRBJ1-1; 12 bases line up with TRBD1. Trimming removed 6 bases from V and 2 bases from J; junction bases left unmatched: 2. Looked up from germline, CDR1 is SGHRS and CDR2 is YFSETQ. CDR3 size: 14 residues. Here the CDR3 DNA reads TGCGCCAGCAAGGGACAGGGGGCTAACACTGAAGCTTTCTTT. Translating gives CASKGQGANTEAFF.

The V and J genes are TRBV5-1 and TRBJ1-6; TRBD1 matches at 7 bases. Germline V gene lookup returns CDR1 SGHRS and CDR2 YFSETQ. J was trimmed by 1 base and V by 2 bases; bases with no gene match: 9. This CDR3 contains 18 residues. The CDR3 DNA sequence: TGCGCCAGCAGCTTCGGGTCAGGGGGATCGTCCTATAATTCACCCCTCCACTTT. This codes for CASSFGSGGSSYNSPLHF.

This rearrangement joins TRBV7-3 to TRBJ2-2, with TRBD1 as a possible D gene (6 bases). Germline-derived CDR1 and CDR2 are SGHTA and FQGTGA. Trimming took off 3 bases at V and 5 bases at J, with 7 bases between the two ends. The CDR3 covers 13 residues. CDR3: CASSFDRTGELFF. Written as DNA, the CDR3 is TGTGCCAGCAGCTTCGACAGGACCGGGGAGCTGTTTTTT.

This clone occurred a few times. Additional DNA sequences in this sample encode the identical CDR3. The chain carries TRBV6-5 and TRBJ1-3; D not certain. The CDR3 sequence is 16 residues long. V gave up 0 bases and J gave up 0 bases, with 9 bases separating them. Per the germline V gene, CDR1 is MNHEY and CDR2 is SVGAGI. CDR3 protein: CASSYSSRSSGNTIYF. CDR3 bases: TGTGCCAGCAGTTACTCCTCCAGAAGCTCTGGAAACACCATATATTTT.

The chain carries TRBV7-8 and TRBJ1-1; tentative D call: TRBD1 (6 bases). The CDR3 loop spans 14 amino acids. The V gene's germline CDR1 is SGHVS and CDR2 FQNEAQ. Trimming cost V 5 bases and J 2 bases, with 12 bases left between them. The DNA of the CDR3 is TGTGCCAGCAGCCCTATGGGGGCAAACACTGAAGCTTTCTTT. Translated, it gives CASSPMGANTEAFF. Drawing the rest from reference TRBV7-8 and TRBJ1-1, the complete variable domain is GAGVSQSPRYKVAKRGQDVALRCDPISGHVSLFWYQQALGQGPEFLTYFQNEAQLDKSGLPSDRFFAERPEGSVSTLKIQRTQQEDSAVYLCASSPMGANTEAFFGQGTRLTVV.

V usage is TRBV28 and J usage is TRBJ2-7, with 7 bases fitting TRBD2. CDR1 is MDHEN, CDR2 SYDVKM, per germline. This CDR3 is 15 amino acids long. J gave up 4 bases and V 4 bases, and 10 bases lay outside the gene matches. DNA for the CDR3: TGTGCCAGCAGTTACTCCCGGGGGGTTACGTACGAGCAGTACTTC. Its translation is CASSYSRGVTYEQYF.

This chain connects TRBV27 to TRBJ2-6, with D possibly being TRBD1 (5 bases). V was shortened by 5 bases and J by 2 bases, with 19 bases between the two germline ends. The CDR3 consists of 18 residues. CDR1 and CDR2 (germline): MNHEY, SMNVEV (reference sequence). CDR3 sequence: CASSLAPPGLAGANVLTF. DNA of the CDR3: TGTGCCAGCAGTCTGGCCCCACCAGGGTTGGCTGGGGCCAACGTCCTGACTTTC.

In this sample, this clone turned up a few times. The chain has TRBV6-4 and TRBJ2-6, with TRBD2 identical over 9 bases. The CDR3 has 16 residues. From germline, CDR1 is MRHNA and CDR2 SNTAGT. V lost 3 bases to trimming and J lost 0 bases; unmatched junction nucleotides: 0. The CDR3 spells CASSERGGSGANVLTF. In nucleotides, the CDR3 is TGTGCCAGCAGTGAGCGGGGGGGCTCTGGGGCCAACGTCCTGACTTTC.

This clone was seen a few times. This chain links TRBV10-1 with TRBJ1-1; weak D call: TRBD1 (5 bases). The germline V and J ends were trimmed by 5 bases and 2 bases, with 21 bases remaining between them. Germline V gene sequence: CDR1 WNHNN, CDR2 SYGVQD (reference sequence). The CDR3 extends over 17 amino acids. The CDR3 sequence is CASSNIPGLHLNTEAFF. Written as DNA, the CDR3 is TGCGCCAGCAGTAATATACCGGGACTCCATCTCAACACTGAAGCTTTCTTT.

The gene calls are TRBV25-1 and TRBJ1-6; TRBD1 aligns across 7 bases. Germline values: CDR1 MGHDK, CDR2 SYGVNS. The V segment lost 3 bases and the J segment 9 bases; nucleotides outside the gene matches: 5. CDR3 length: 14 amino acids. CDR3 sequence: CASSDRGRTSPLHF. CDR3 in DNA: TGTGCCAGCAGTGATAGGGGGCGGACTTCACCCCTCCACTTT. Filled out from reference TRBV25-1 and TRBJ1-6, the complete variable domain reads EADIYQTPRYLVIGTGKKITLECSQTMGHDKMYWYQQDPGMELHLIHYSYGVNSTEKGDLSSESTVSRIRTEHFPLTLESARPSHTSQYLCASSDRGRTSPLHFGNGTRLTVT.

This clone was seen more than once but under ten times. The genes are TRBV27 and TRBJ2-7; 8 bases map to TRBD1. The ends lost 7 bases at V and 1 base at J; junction bases unmatched: 6. Germline V gene lookup returns CDR1 MNHEY and CDR2 SMNVEV (reference sequence). The CDR3 loop spans 14 amino acids. The CDR3 region has the DNA TGTGCCAGCACGAACGGACAGGGATCCTACGAGCAGTACTTC. It yields the protein CASTNGQGSYEQYF.

The V gene is TRBV9, the J gene TRBJ2-2; D is possibly TRBD2 (6 bases). Germline V CDR1 and CDR2: SGDLS, YYNGEE. Trimming took 6 bases from V and 1 from J, leaving 13 bases between them. This CDR3 has 15 residues. Here the CDR3 reads CASTVGSLNTGELFF. CDR3 bases: TGTGCCAGCACCGTCGGGAGTTTGAACACCGGGGAGCTGTTTTTT.

V gene TRBV5-4 combines with J gene TRBJ2-5; 8 bases align to TRBD2. V shed 4 bases, J shed 2 bases, and the junction held 7 bases outside the gene matches. Germline V gives CDR1 SGHNT, CDR2 YYREEE (reference sequence). The CDR3 totals 15 residues. The CDR3 nucleotides are TGTGCCAGCAGCCCGGTTCGGGGGGGTCAAGAGACCCAGTACTTC. Translating gives CASSPVRGGQETQYF.

This clone showed up just a few times. The V and J genes are TRBV19 and TRBJ1-2; D might be TRBD1 (6 bases). Germline CDR1 LNHDA, CDR2 SQIVND (reference sequence). The length of the CDR3 is 13 residues. V was clipped by 7 bases and J by 4 bases, with 13 bases between them. CDR3 DNA sequence: TGTGCCAGTAATCTACAGGGAGTCTATGGCTACACCTTC. Its translation is CASNLQGVYGYTF.

The gene calls are TRBV5-6 and TRBJ2-7; 7 bases fit TRBD1. The CDR3 consists of 16 residues. Looked up from germline, CDR1 is SGHDT and CDR2 is YYEEEE. Trimming removed 0 bases from V and 3 bases from J; junction bases left unmatched: 9. CDR3 residues: CASSLGTGVTYYEQYF. CDR3 in DNA: TGTGCCAGCAGCTTGGGAACAGGGGTAACTTACTACGAGCAGTACTTC.

This chain joins TRBV10-1 and TRBJ1-5; D ambiguous. The germline V gene has CDR1 WNHNN and CDR2 SYGVQD (reference sequence). Trimming left V 2 bases short and J 7 bases short, with 9 bases between. The CDR3 spans 13 residues. CDR3 residues: CASSEMTGQPQHF. DNA of the CDR3: TGCGCCAGCAGTGAGATGACTGGCCAGCCCCAGCATTTT.

The chain uses TRBV6-1 and TRBJ2-7, with D possibly matching TRBD1 (6 bases). Germline CDR1 reads MNHNS; CDR2 reads SASEGT. The CDR3 is 13 amino acids. V was trimmed by 11 bases and J by 2 bases, leaving 16 bases between them. CDR3 in amino acids: CAGGDGGPYEQYF. CDR3 DNA: TGTGCCGGGGGCGACGGAGGCCCCTACGAGCAGTACTTC.

The chain links TRBV7-8 to TRBJ2-3; 10 bases are a match to TRBD2. The germline V gene encodes CDR1 SGHVS and CDR2 FQNEAQ. Trimming cost V 6 bases and J 1 base; bases outside gene matches: 7. CDR3 size: 16 residues. The CDR3, as DNA: TGTGCCAGCAGGATTAGCGGGGGGTCCCGCACAGATACGCAGTATTTT. Its protein product is CASRISGGSRTDTQYF.

This clone was recorded only once. The chain recombines TRBV27 with TRBJ2-1; unclear D gene. Trimming cost V 6 bases and J 2 bases, with 11 bases left between them. CDR1 and CDR2 (germline): MNHEY, SMNVEV (reference sequence). The CDR3 length is 14 residues. CDR3 loop: CASSPPGAYNEQFF. The CDR3 DNA sequence: TGTGCCAGCAGCCCCCCCGGAGCCTACAATGAGCAGTTCTTC.

The J gene is TRBJ2-7, the V gene TRBV6-5; D is ambiguous. The germline gives CDR1 MNHEY, CDR2 SVGAGI. V was clipped by 2 bases and J by 3 bases, with 11 bases between them. The CDR3 loop spans 14 amino acids. CDR3 in amino acids: CASSYLSSFYEQYF. DNA of the CDR3: TGTGCCAGCAGTTACCTCTCAAGCTTCTACGAGCAGTACTTC.

This chain links TRBV28 with TRBJ2-1; D is unresolved. V dropped 4 bases and J dropped 10 bases, with 11 bases sitting between them. This CDR3 has 12 residues. CDR1 is MDHEN, CDR2 SYDVKM, per germline. In nucleotides, the CDR3 is TGTGCCAGCAGTTCTTCTAGTGACGAGCAGTTCTTC. It translates to CASSSSSDEQFF.